This T cell receptor delta chain was recorded in a study of γδ T cells in repeated Plasmodium falciparum infection (dated by TCRdb to about 2021). A note on the overall study: In the natural-infection arm, Malian children exposed to intense seasonal malaria transmission were enrolled and compared against age and gender matched Australian children. Four or five malaria-naive U.S. adults underwent four controlled human malaria infections by bites from P. falciparum NF54-infected Anopheles stephensi mosquitoes over about 600 days. Samples from controlled-infection subjects were taken at baseline, right before selected infections, and 21 days after each infection. Malian gammadelta TCR repertoires were analysed cross-sectionally during no-transmission periods and longitudinally across acute febrile malaria episodes. In the study, the shaping of the human gammadelta T cell repertoire by repeated Plasmodium falciparum infection was examined using natural infection in Mali and controlled human malaria infection.

This clone has only a few counts. Its recognized antigen is unknown. A much larger clonotype is one base distant, so this may be a read error. The same CDR3 can be traced to other DNA sequences in this sample. For bulk TCR repertoire analysis, Vgamma9/Vdelta2+ and Vdelta2-negative gammadelta T cell populations were isolated by flow sorting from peripheral blood mononuclear cells. Results and caveats for the whole study, not just this receptor: Vdelta2-negative gammadelta TCR repertoires from Malian children appeared more clonally expanded, less diverse and less shared than those of Australian children. In Vdelta2-negative, largely Vdelta1+, gammadelta TCR repertoires, repeated controlled infections appeared to drive waves of new clonotype selection. Analysis of inter-individual variability in gammadelta T cell responses was limited by the small size of the controlled-infection cohort. Across time and infection, the Vgamma9/Vdelta2+ TCR repertoires showed a highly stable polyclonal makeup, with many TCRgamma sequences overlapping between individuals. The Malian cohort came from a small rural village of predominantly one ethnic group, limiting generalizability.

The method behind the library was multiplex PCR. Reads for this sample came from an Illumina MiSeq. Both TCR gamma (TRG) and TCR delta (TRD) chains were sequenced from each sorted gammadelta T cell sample. The authors' pipeline ran thus. Clonotype tree plots, accumulated frequency of the top 20 clonotypes, diversity index (DI) and D75 metrics were included in the repertoire analyses. TCRdb reprocessed the public data with the CATT caller; entries with the same nucleotide sequence were combined afterwards. TCRdb's processing, not the authors' own work, is the source of the V and J calls. Here the sample has tens of thousands of delta-chain clones; 1.4% to 1.5% occur a single time. The ten largest clones take up roughly 8.1% of the sample. CDR1 and CDR2 (TSWWSYY, QGS) derive from the germline V gene. The CDR3 spans 15 residues, from the cysteine through the phenylalanine. CDR3 DNA only is kept here, 45 bases in frame from base 1.

This sequence uses TRDV1 and TRDJ1; 6 matching bases give a weak D call of TRDD3. The receptor was derived from a pool of human donors (malaria-infected and uninfected, not separated). Sequences were obtained from gamma-delta T cells from blood. The DNA sequence is as follows: TGTGCTCTGGGGGAACATGGAGAGTACACCGATAAACTCATCTTT. Its coded protein is CALGEHGEYTDKLIF.